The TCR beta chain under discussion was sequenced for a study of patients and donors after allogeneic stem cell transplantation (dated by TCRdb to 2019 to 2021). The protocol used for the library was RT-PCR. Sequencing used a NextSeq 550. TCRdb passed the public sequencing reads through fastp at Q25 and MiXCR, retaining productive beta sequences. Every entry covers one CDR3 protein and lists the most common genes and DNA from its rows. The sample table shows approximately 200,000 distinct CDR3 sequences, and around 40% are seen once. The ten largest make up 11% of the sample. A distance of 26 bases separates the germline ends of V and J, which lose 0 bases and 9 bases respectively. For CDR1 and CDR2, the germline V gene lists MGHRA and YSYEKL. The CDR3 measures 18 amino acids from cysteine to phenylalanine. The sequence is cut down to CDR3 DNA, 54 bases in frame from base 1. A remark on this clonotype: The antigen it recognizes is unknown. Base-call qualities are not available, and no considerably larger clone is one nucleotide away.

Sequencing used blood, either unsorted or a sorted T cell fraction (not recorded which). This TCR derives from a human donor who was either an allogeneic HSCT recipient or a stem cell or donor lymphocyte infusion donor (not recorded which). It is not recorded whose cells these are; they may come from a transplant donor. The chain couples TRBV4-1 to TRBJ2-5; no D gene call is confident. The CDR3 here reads CASSQEAYRGPSIKAQYF. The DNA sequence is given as TGCGCCAGCAGCCAAGAAGCCTACCGAGGCCCCTCAATCAAGGCCCAGTACTTC.